This T cell receptor (beta chain) appears in the sequencing data of a study of blood T cell repertoires in COVID-19. Study-level background: Samples taken during acute and convalescent COVID-19 were collected in the United States, Italy and Spain. Nucleic acid was either cDNA or gDNA, and it came from T cells, B-cell-depleted T cells, or PBMCs.

Participant-reported clinical history was the basis for cohort assignment. The method was immunoSEQ multiplex PCR; TCRdb's version includes in-frame clones alone and lacks a portion of them. The sample carries some 250,000 clones, more than 75% recorded once. The J segment lost 6 bases and the V segment lost 8 bases, leaving 10 bases of the junction unmatched. Germline CDR1 SEHNR, CDR2 FQNEAQ (reference sequence). The length of the CDR3 is 14 residues. The chain employs TRBV7-9 and TRBJ2-5, with 9 bases fitting TRBD1. The sequence was collected from a woman in her thirties or forties with acute COVID-19. Specimen: PBMCs or T cells enriched from blood (not recorded which). DNA for the CDR3: TGTGCCAGCGGAGGGGACAGGGTAATCCAGACCCAGTACTTC. Translated, it gives CASGGDRVIQTQYF.